Listed below are T cell receptor beta chains from one sample, sequenced in a study of blood T cell repertoires in COVID-19. Produced via immunoSEQ multiplex PCR; TCRdb's table is partial and in-frame only. There are about 230,000 clones in the sample; approximately 80% occur only once, and less than 7.5% lies in the top ten. The sample comprised peripheral blood. These receptors were collected from a woman aged 45 to 65 with acute or convalescent COVID-19. Each CDR3 is given with its conserved first and last residue. D genes are given only for firm matches. Size values are once, few and many counts, or a class for expanded clones, and some rows have none.

V gene	D gene	J gene	clone size	CDR3 protein	CDR3 DNA
TRBV23-1	-	TRBJ2-2	-	CASSRGQSNTGELFF	TGCGCCAGCAGTCGCGGACAATCGAACACCGGGGAGCTGTTTTTT
TRBV7-2	TRBD1	TRBJ1-1	-	CASSIGTATEAFF	TGTGCCAGCAGCATCGGGACAGCGACTGAAGCTTTCTTT
TRBV20-1	-	TRBJ2-7	once	CSALRDEQYF	TGCAGTGCCCTGCGGGACGAGCAGTACTTC
TRBV7-2	TRBD1	TRBJ1-4	-	CASSSGDRAKLFF	TGTGCCAGCAGCTCTGGGGACAGAGCAAAACTGTTTTTT
TRBV10-3	TRBD1	TRBJ1-6	-	CAISAGQGKDSPLHF	TGTGCCATCAGCGCAGGACAGGGGAAGGATTCACCCCTCCACTTT
TRBV6-5	-	TRBJ1-6	-	CASISDTLSPLHF	TGTGCCAGCATCTCGGACACTCTTTCACCCCTCCACTTT
TRBV15	-	TRBJ2-7	few	CATSRDRGYEQYF	TGTGCCACCAGCAGAGATCGAGGGTACGAGCAGTACTTC
TRBV18	TRBD1	TRBJ2-5	-	CASSPTGEETQYF	TGTGCCAGCTCACCAACAGGGGAAGAGACCCAGTACTTC
TRBV19	TRBD1	TRBJ1-5	-	CASNTGANSNQPQHF	TGTGCCAGTAACACAGGGGCTAATAGCAATCAGCCCCAGCATTTT
TRBV7-9	-	TRBJ1-1	-	CASSRQRVDTEAFF	TGTGCCAGCAGCCGCCAGAGGGTGGACACTGAAGCTTTCTTT
TRBV10-3	-	TRBJ2-7	-	CAISAAWAGDYEQYF	TGTGCCATCAGTGCTGCTTGGGCTGGTGACTACGAGCAGTACTTC
TRBV19	-	TRBJ2-1	-	CASRTRRQAYNEQFF	TGTGCCAGTAGAACCCGCCGACAGGCTTACAATGAGCAGTTCTTC
TRBV19	-	TRBJ1-5	few	CASSIGQPQHF	TGTGCCAGTAGTATCGGGCAGCCCCAGCATTTT
TRBV24-1	-	TRBJ1-2	-	CATSLRESYGYTF	TGTGCCACCAGTCTTCGGGAATCCTATGGCTACACCTTC
TRBV7-2	-	TRBJ2-3	-	CASSSPISTDTQYF	TGTGCCAGCAGCTCACCTATTAGCACAGATACGCAGTATTTT
TRBV24-1	-	TRBJ2-7	-	CATSPARQFLLGYEQYF	TGTGCCACCAGCCCTGCAAGACAGTTTCTTCTGGGGTACGAGCAGTACTTC
TRBV28	TRBD1	TRBJ2-1	-	CASRRQGTYNEQFF	TGTGCCAGTCGGAGACAGGGGACCTACAATGAGCAGTTCTTC
TRBV27	TRBD2	TRBJ2-1	few	CASSFGAGGGNEQFF	TGTGCCAGCAGTTTTGGAGCGGGGGGAGGCAATGAGCAGTTCTTC
TRBV5-5	-	TRBJ1-6	-	CASSLGTIGNSPLHF	TGTGCCAGCAGCTTGGGGACAATAGGTAATTCACCCCTCCACTTT
TRBV7-9	TRBD1	TRBJ2-7	-	CASSSAQYRTGLDEQYF	TGTGCCAGCAGCTCTGCCCAGTACCGGACAGGGCTGGACGAGCAGTACTTC
TRBV12-3/TRBV12-4	TRBD1	TRBJ1-2	-	CASRQGGNYGYTF	TGTGCCAGCCGACAGGGGGGTAACTATGGCTACACCTTC
TRBV2	TRBD1	TRBJ2-2	once	CASKPGTGVTGELFF	TGTGCCAGCAAGCCCGGGACAGGGGTCACCGGGGAGCTGTTTTTT
TRBV5-6	-	TRBJ2-7	once	CASSFYSYEQYF	TGTGCCAGCAGCTTTTACTCCTACGAGCAGTACTTC
TRBV7-8	TRBD1	TRBJ2-1	-	CASSLGTGNNEQFF	TGTGCCAGCAGCTTAGGGACAGGGAACAATGAGCAGTTCTTC
TRBV5-5	TRBD2	TRBJ2-5	once	CASSPGAGGETQYF	TGTGCCAGCAGCCCGGGTGCGGGAGGAGAGACCCAGTACTTC
TRBV30	-	TRBJ2-6	-	CAWSSHIGAGANVLTF	TGTGCCTGGAGTTCTCACATAGGGGCTGGGGCCAACGTCCTGACTTTC
TRBV5-5	-	TRBJ1-2	-	CASSLYGRVDGYTF	TGTGCCAGCAGCTTGTACGGCAGGGTAGATGGCTACACCTTC
TRBV12-3/TRBV12-4	TRBD2	TRBJ2-1	once	CASTQSGNDEQFF	TGTGCCAGCACCCAAAGCGGGAACGATGAGCAGTTCTTC
TRBV7-8	-	TRBJ2-2	-	CASSLSRVAAGELFF	TGTGCCAGCAGCTTATCCAGGGTAGCGGCCGGGGAGCTGTTTTTT
TRBV7-3	-	TRBJ2-3	-	CASSLDLGAADTQYF	TGTGCCAGCAGCTTAGACTTGGGGGCCGCAGATACGCAGTATTTT
TRBV12-2	-	TRBJ2-5	-	CASRFEMRKETQYF	TGTGCAAGTCGCTTTGAGATGCGTAAAGAGACCCAGTACTTC
TRBV28	-	TRBJ1-3	once	CASSLYTDKWDTIYF	TGTGCCAGCAGCCTTTATACAGATAAATGGGACACCATATATTTT
TRBV27	-	TRBJ1-5	-	CASRPVGDIGFYQPQHF	TGTGCCAGCAGACCAGTAGGGGATATAGGGTTCTATCAGCCCCAGCATTTT
TRBV7-9	TRBD1	TRBJ2-1	-	CATTTGTGSYNEQFF	TGTGCCACTACGACCGGGACAGGCTCCTACAATGAGCAGTTCTTC
TRBV2	-	TRBJ1-3	-	CASSEAGGISGNTIYF	TGTGCCAGCAGTGAAGCAGGAGGGATCTCTGGAAACACCATATATTTT
TRBV10-3	-	TRBJ1-3	-	CAIAAQVGDTIYF	TGTGCCATCGCGGCACAGGTTGGCGACACCATATATTTT
TRBV3-1/TRBV3-2	-	TRBJ1-1	-	CASSPAGNTEAFF	TGTGCCAGCAGTCCAGCGGGGAACACTGAAGCTTTCTTT
TRBV28	TRBD1	TRBJ1-6	-	CASSLSTGGASSPLHF	TGTGCCAGCAGTTTAAGTACAGGGGGCGCATCTTCACCCCTCCACTTT
TRBV2	-	TRBJ2-5	-	CASSLSGRETQYF	TGTGCCAGCAGCCTTAGCGGACGAGAGACCCAGTACTTC
TRBV30	-	TRBJ1-3	once	CAWSTMGAGASGNTIYF	TGTGCCTGGAGTACGATGGGGGCAGGGGCCTCTGGAAACACCATATATTTT
TRBV6-1	TRBD2	TRBJ2-7	-	CASSEWRGVGEQYF	TGTGCCAGCAGTGAATGGCGGGGGGTAGGCGAGCAGTACTTC